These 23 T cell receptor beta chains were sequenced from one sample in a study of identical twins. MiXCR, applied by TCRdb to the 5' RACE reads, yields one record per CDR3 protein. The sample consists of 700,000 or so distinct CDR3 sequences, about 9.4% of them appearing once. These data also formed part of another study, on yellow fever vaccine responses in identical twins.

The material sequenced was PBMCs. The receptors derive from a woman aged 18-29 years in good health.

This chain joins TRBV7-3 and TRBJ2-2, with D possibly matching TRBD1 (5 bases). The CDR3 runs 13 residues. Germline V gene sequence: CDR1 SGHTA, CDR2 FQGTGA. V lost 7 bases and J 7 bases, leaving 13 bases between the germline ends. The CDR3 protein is CASKGAMGGELFF. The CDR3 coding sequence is TGTGCCAGCAAAGGGGCCATGGGCGGGGAGCTGTTTTTT.

The CDR3: CASSLTGRSGETQYF. CDR3 coding DNA: TGCGCCAGCAGCTTGACCGGGAGAAGTGGAGAGACCCAGTACTTC. The V and J genes are TRBV5-1 and TRBJ2-5; weak D call: TRBD2 (6 bases). The germline gives CDR1 SGHRS, CDR2 YFSETQ. Deletions cut 1 base from V and 4 bases from J, with 14 bases between. The CDR3 runs to 15 residues.

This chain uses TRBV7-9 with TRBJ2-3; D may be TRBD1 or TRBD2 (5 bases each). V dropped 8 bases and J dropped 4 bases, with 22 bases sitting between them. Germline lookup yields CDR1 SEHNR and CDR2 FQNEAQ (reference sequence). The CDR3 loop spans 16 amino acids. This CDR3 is CASGPPGTQRADTQYF. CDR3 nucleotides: TGTGCCAGCGGACCTCCTGGGACCCAAAGGGCAGATACGCAGTATTTT.

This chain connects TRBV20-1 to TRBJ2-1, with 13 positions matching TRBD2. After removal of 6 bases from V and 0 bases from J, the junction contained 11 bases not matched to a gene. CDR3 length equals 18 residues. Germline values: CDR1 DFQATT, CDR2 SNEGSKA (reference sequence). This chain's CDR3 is CSADSGTSGASSYNEQFF. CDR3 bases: TGCAGTGCCGACTCCGGGACTAGCGGGGCCAGCTCCTACAATGAGCAGTTCTTC.

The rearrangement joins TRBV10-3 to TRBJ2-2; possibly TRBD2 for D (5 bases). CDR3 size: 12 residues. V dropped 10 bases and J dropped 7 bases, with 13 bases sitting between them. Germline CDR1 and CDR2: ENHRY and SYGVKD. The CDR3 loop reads CATGDNLGELFF. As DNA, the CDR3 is TGTGCCACCGGGGATAACCTCGGGGAGCTGTTTTTT.

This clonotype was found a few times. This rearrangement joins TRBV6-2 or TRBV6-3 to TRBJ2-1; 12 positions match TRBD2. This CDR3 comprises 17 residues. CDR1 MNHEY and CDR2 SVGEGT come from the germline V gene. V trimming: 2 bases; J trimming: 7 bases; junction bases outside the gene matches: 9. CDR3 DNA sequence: TGTGCCAGCAGTTACCCGCCCCGACTAGCGGGAGATAATGAGCAGTTCTTC. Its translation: CASSYPPRLAGDNEQFF.

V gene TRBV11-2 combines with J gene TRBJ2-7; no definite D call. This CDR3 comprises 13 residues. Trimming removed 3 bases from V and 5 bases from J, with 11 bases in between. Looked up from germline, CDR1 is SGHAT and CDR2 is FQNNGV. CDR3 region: CASSFRLVDEQYF. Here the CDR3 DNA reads TGTGCCAGCAGCTTCAGGTTAGTCGACGAGCAGTACTTC.

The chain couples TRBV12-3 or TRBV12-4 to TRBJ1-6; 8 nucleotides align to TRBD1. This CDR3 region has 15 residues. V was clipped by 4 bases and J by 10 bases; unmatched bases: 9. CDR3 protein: CASSSPTGVGSPLHF. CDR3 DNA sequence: TGTGCCAGCAGTTCCCCGACAGGGGTGGGATCACCCCTCCACTTT.

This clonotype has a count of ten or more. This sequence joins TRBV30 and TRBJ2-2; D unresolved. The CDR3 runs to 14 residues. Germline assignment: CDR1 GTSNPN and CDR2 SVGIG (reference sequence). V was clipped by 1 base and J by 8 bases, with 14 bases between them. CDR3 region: CAWSALLLRGELFF. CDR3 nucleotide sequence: TGTGCCTGGAGTGCACTACTTCTCCGGGGGGAGCTGTTTTTT. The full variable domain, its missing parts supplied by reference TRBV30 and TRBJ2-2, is SQTIHQWPATLVQPVGSPLSLECTVEGTSNPNLYWYRQAAGRGLQLLFYSVGIGQISSEVPQNLSASRPQDRQFILSSKKLLLSDSGFYLCAWSALLLRGELFFGEGSRLTVL.

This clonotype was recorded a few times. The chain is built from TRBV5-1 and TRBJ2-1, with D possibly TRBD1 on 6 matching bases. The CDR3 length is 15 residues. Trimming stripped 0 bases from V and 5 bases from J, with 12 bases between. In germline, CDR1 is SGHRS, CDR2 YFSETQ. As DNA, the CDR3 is TGCGCCAGCAGCTTGGAAGGGGGTAGGCACAATGAGCAGTTCTTC. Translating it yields CASSLEGGRHNEQFF.

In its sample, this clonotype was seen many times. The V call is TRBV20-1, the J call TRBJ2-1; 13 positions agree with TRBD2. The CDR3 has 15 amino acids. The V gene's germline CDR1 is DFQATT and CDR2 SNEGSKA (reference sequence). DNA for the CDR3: TGCAGCGCTCGGACTAGCGGGGGCTCCTACAATGAGCAGTTCTTC. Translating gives CSARTSGGSYNEQFF.

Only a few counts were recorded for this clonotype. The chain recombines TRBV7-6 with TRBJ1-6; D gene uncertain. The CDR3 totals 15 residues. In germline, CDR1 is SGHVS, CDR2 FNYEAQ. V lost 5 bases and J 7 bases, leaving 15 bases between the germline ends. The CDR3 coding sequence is TGTGCCAGCAGCCCCTCCGAAGGCCCCAATTCACCCCTCCACTTT. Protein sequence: CASSPSEGPNSPLHF.

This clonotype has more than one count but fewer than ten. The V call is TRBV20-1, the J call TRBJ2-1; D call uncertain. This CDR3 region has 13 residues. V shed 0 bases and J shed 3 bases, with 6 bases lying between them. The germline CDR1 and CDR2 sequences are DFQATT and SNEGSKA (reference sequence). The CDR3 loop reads CSARDQVYNEQFF. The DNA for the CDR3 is TGCAGTGCTAGAGACCAGGTCTACAATGAGCAGTTCTTC.

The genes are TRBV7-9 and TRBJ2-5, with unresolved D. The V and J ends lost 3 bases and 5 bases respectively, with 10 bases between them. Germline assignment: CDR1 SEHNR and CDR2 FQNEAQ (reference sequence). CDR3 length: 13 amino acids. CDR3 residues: CASSLFNWETQYF. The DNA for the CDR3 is TGTGCCAGCAGCTTGTTCAACTGGGAGACCCAGTACTTC.

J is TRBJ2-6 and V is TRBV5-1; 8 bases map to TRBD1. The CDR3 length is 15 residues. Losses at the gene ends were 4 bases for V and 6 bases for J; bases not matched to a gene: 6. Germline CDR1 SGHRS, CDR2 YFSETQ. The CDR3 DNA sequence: TGCGCCAGCAGCCCTGACAGGGGCTTGGCCAACGTCCTGACTTTC. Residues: CASSPDRGLANVLTF.

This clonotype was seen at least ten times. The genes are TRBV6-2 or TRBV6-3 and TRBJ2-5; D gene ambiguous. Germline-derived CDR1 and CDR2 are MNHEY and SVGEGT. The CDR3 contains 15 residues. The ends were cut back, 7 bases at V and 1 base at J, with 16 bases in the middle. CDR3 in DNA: TGTGCCAGCAAAGCACTGGACCAAGTCCAAGAGACCCAGTACTTC. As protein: CASKALDQVQETQYF.

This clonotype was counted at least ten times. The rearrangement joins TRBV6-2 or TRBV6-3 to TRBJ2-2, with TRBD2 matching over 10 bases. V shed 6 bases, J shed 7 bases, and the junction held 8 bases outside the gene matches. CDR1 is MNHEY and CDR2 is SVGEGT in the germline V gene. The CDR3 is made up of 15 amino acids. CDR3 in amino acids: CASRPSGRRNGELFF. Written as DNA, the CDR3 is TGTGCCAGCAGACCTAGCGGGAGAAGGAACGGGGAGCTGTTTTTT.

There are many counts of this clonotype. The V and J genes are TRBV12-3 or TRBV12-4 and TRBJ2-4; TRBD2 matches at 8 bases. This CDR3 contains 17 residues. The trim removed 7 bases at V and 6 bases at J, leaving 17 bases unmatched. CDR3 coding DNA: TGTGCCAGCACCCCCCAAGCACTCCTCGGGAGGGGAAACATTCAGTACTTC. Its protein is CASTPQALLGRGNIQYF.

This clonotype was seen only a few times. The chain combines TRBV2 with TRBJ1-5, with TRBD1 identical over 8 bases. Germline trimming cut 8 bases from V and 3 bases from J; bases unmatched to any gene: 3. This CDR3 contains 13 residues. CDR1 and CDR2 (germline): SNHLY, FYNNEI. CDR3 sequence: CASRTGPNQPQHF. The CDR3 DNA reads TGTGCCAGCCGGACAGGGCCCAATCAGCCCCAGCATTTT.

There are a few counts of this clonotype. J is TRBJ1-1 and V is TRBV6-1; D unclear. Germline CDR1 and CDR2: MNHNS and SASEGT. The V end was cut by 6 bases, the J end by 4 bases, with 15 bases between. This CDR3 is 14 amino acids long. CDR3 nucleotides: TGTGCCAGCAGCCGGGCGAAAGCGGGCACTGAAGCTTTCTTT. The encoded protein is CASSRAKAGTEAFF.

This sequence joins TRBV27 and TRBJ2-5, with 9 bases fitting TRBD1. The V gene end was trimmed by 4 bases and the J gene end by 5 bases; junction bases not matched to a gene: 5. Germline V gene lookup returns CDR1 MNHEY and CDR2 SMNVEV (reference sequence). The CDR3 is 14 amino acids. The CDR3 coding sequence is TGTGCCAGCAGTTCCTGGACAGGGGTCGAGACCCAGTACTTC. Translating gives CASSSWTGVETQYF.

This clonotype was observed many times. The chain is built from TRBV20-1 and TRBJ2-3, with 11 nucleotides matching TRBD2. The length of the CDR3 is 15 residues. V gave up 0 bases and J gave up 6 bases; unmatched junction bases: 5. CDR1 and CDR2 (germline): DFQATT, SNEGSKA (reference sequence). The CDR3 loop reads CSARDRTSGSDTQYF. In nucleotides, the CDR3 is TGCAGTGCTAGAGATCGAACTAGCGGGAGCGATACGCAGTATTTT.

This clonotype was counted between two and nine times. The CDR3: CATSDDNSLRSGGYTF. The CDR3 nucleotides read TGTGCCACCAGTGATGACAACAGCCTGCGATCGGGTGGCTACACCTTC. The genes are TRBV24-1 and TRBJ1-2, with D unresolved. The CDR3 covers 16 residues. Germline assignment: CDR1 KGHDR and CDR2 SFDVKD. The V end lost 3 bases, the J end lost 7 bases, and 20 bases lay between the germline ends.